These T cell receptor beta chains were read from a single sample in a study of T-cell reconstitution after alpha-beta-depleted transplantation in children. From the PCR reads, TCRdb called clonotypes with MiXCR, one entry per CDR3 protein. Altogether some 150,000 distinct CDR3 sequences are present, 8% to 10% being singletons, with the ten largest covering over 15%. Sequencing used PBMCs, mostly from graft donor cells, obtained 180 days after TCRalphabeta/CD19-depleted stem cell transplant. The receptor set was obtained from a female patient under 10 years old who had a stem cell transplant for congenital amegakaryocytic thrombocytopenia, so the T cells may come from the graft donor. The CDR3 runs from the conserved cysteine through the conserved F or W.

v_call,cdr3_aa
TRBV7-8,CASSPLTGLNEQFF
TRBV12-3/TRBV12-4,CASSLLAASEAFF
TRBV5-6,CASSLGGWNTEAFF
TRBV5-1,CASRVQQVEFF
TRBV3-1,CASSQGWDRDGQPQHF
TRBV28,CASSSPHIQYF
TRBV10-3,CAISPQGGYQETQYF
TRBV28,CASSLIGATNYGYTF
TRBV5-1,CASSNQVNTEAFF
TRBV28,CASSPQPTNTGELFF
TRBV5-1,CASSLDGGGVREQFF
TRBV20-1,CSATDHSPQTYNEQFF
TRBV28,CSTGGLNQPQHF
TRBV4-1,CASSQDAPTSAISSSYNEQFF
TRBV20-1,CRGGLVTEAFF
TRBV5-4,CASSLRPTVGLSEAFF
TRBV7-2,CASSLVAGGPYNEQFF
TRBV28,CASSLLRGGGEKLFF
TRBV15,CATSAAGLPYEQYF
TRBV12-3/TRBV12-4,CATRGYEQFF
TRBV5-1,CASSENTEAFF
TRBV20-1,CSARQLLAGEEETQYF
TRBV6-5,CATRDTSSPLHF
TRBV19,CASRSHEGEQFF
TRBV30,CAWSVGLSGNTIYF
TRBV18,CASSPPQGLTYNEQFF
TRBV5-6,CASSWGETEAFF
TRBV5-1,CASSLATPDTEAFF
TRBV7-9,CASSLSSSGVGNNEQYF
TRBV5-1,CASSLVFSGANVLTF
TRBV7-7,CASSLDLDYEQYF
TRBV6-5,CASNSGTAYEQYF
TRBV3-1,CASSSGLPGNTGELFF
TRBV7-8,CASSLRAFAPEQFF
TRBV5-1,CAGDNEQFF
TRBV19,CASSISNGVRNQPQHF
TRBV7-2,CASSSRIRGYTEAFF
TRBV6-1,CASSKAGGSSYEQYF
TRBV4-3,CASSQDRGISTNEKLFF
TRBV6-1,CASRTSGNLYGYTF
TRBV5-1,CASSWTLAGDLNEQFF
TRBV6-2/TRBV6-3,CASSYLGLIRDTEAFF
TRBV21-1,CASSKRGTGFDEQYF
TRBV12-3/TRBV12-4,CASSLMASPLHF
TRBV20-1,CSARDLKRGYEQYF
TRBV11-2,CASSSFDGGNEQFF
TRBV28,CASNEGTYATNEKLFF
TRBV7-2,CASSLNPRSTDTQYF
TRBV20-1,CSALRGPGGEQFF
TRBV25-1,CASSEGGRGSTDTQYF
TRBV6-5,CASSYSVRETQYF
TRBV7-8,CASSLVGGLSGANVLTF